This record looks at one T cell receptor beta chain sequence and its context. The CDR3 length is 12 residues. The germline CDR1 and CDR2 sequences are LNHDA and SQIVND (reference sequence). Trimming shortened V by 5 bases and J by 8 bases, and 12 bases separated the two germline ends. Here immunoSEQ multiplex PCR was the method, and the copy in TCRdb shows in-frame clones only, minus some. Here the sample spans some 100,000 clones, around nine tenths being singletons. This sample was included in a study of blood T cell repertoires in COVID-19. The chain recombines TRBV19 with TRBJ1-1, with D possibly TRBD1 on 6 matching bases. This TCR derives from a man between 50 and 59 years old with acute or convalescent COVID-19. The specimen was peripheral blood. CDR3 region: CASSFQGREAFF. The CDR3 DNA follows: TGTGCCAGTAGTTTCCAGGGGCGGGAAGCTTTCTTT. Full variable domain (outside the CDR3, taken from reference TRBV19 and TRBJ1-1): DGGITQSPKYLFRKEGQNVTLSCEQNLNHDAMYWYRQDPGQGLRLIYYSQIVNDFQKGDIAEGYSVSREKKESFPLTVTSAQKNPTAFYLCASSFQGREAFFGQGTRLTVV.